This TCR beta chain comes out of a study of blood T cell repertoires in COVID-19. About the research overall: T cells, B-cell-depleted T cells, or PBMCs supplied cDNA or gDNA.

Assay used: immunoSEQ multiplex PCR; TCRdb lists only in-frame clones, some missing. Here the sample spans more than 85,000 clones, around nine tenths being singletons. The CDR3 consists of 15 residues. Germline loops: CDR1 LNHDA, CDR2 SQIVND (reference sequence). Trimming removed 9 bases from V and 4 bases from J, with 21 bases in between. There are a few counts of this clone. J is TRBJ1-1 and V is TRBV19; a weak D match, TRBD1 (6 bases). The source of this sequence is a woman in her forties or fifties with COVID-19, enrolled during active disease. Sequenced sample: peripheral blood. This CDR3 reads CASRHQGSKGTEAFF. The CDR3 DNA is TGTGCCAGCCGCCACCAGGGGAGCAAAGGCACTGAAGCTTTCTTT.